What follows are 2 T cell receptor beta chains derived from one specimen sequenced in a study of response to subunit inactivated influenza vaccine. One entry per CDR3 protein, called by TCRdb with MiXCR from the RT-PCR reads. The sample lists 650,000 or so distinct CDR3 sequences, around 15% occurring once. This specimen consisted of PBMCs from blood, obtained 14 to 15 days before vaccination. Every receptor here comes from a man in his fifties or sixties who received an inactivated influenza vaccine.

This clonotype was detected a few times. The V call is TRBV6-2 or TRBV6-3, the J call TRBJ2-1; 10 nucleotides line up with TRBD2. The CDR3 sequence is 15 residues long. V lost 6 bases to trimming and J lost 2 bases; unmatched junction nucleotides: 4. Germline V gives CDR1 MNHEY, CDR2 SVGEGT. CDR3 loop: CASRPSGGAYNEQFF. CDR3 DNA: TGTGCCAGCAGGCCGAGCGGGGGGGCCTACAATGAGCAGTTCTTC.

This clonotype has only a few counts. The rearrangement joins TRBV5-1 to TRBJ2-3; 8 bases fit TRBD2. Germline loops: CDR1 SGHRS, CDR2 YFSETQ. This CDR3 is built from 16 residues. J was trimmed by 2 bases and V by 4 bases; bases with no gene match: 9. The CDR3 protein is CASSPGGLEDTDTQYF. The CDR3 coding sequence is TGCGCCAGCAGCCCGGGGGGACTAGAGGACACAGATACGCAGTATTTT.